The 24 T cell receptor beta chains listed next were all sequenced from one sample in a study of shared clonotypes between healthy human individuals. This table comes from immunoSEQ multiplex PCR, and its TCRdb copy is limited to in-frame clones, with some not included. The table shows 2 million to 3 million clones, with over 85% occurring only once. The source material was naive CD4+ T cells from PBMCs. Documented subset: CD45RA+ positively selected. The receptors stem from a man aged 18-30 years in good health. Some clones in this sample may be carry-over from other donors' samples.

The genes are TRBV29-1 and TRBJ2-1, with 9 bases aligning to TRBD2. Germline V gives CDR1 SQVTM, CDR2 ANQGSEA. Germline trimming cut 6 bases from V and 0 bases from J; bases unmatched to any gene: 3. This CDR3 has 14 residues. The CDR3: CSVGSGSSYNEQFF. The DNA for the CDR3 is TGCAGCGTGGGTAGCGGGAGCTCCTACAATGAGCAGTTCTTC.

The chain carries TRBV29-1 and TRBJ2-3; 11 bases are shared with TRBD2. Germline trimming cut 6 bases from V and 6 bases from J; bases unmatched to any gene: 11. Germline CDR1 SQVTM, CDR2 ANQGSEA. This CDR3 has 15 residues. The chain's CDR3 is CSVPVLAGGSDTQYF. The CDR3, as DNA: TGCAGCGTCCCGGTTCTAGCGGGAGGTTCGGATACGCAGTATTTT.

This chain uses TRBV2 with TRBJ1-5; 7 positions agree with TRBD1. Germline lookup yields CDR1 SNHLY and CDR2 FYNNEI. V trimming: 4 bases; J trimming: 9 bases; junction bases outside the gene matches: 12. The CDR3 consists of 15 residues. The DNA of the CDR3 is TGTGCCAGCAGTGTTTCAGGGGGGGGCGGAGGGCCCCAGCATTTT. Amino acids: CASSVSGGGGGPQHF. The whole variable domain, filled in from reference TRBV2 and TRBJ1-5, reads EPEVTQTPSHQVTQMGQEVILRCVPISNHLYFYWYRQILGQKVEFLVSFYNNEISEKSEIFDDQFSVERPDGSNFTLKIRSTKLEDSAMYFCASSVSGGGGGPQHFGDGTRLSIL.

The rearrangement links TRBV6-4 to TRBJ2-1, with D perhaps TRBD1 (6 bases). This CDR3 contains 16 residues. V was trimmed by 5 bases and J by 3 bases, leaving 17 bases between them. Germline V gene lookup returns CDR1 MRHNA and CDR2 SNTAGT. Here the CDR3 DNA reads TGTGCCAGCAGTAAGGACAGAGCGATCAGCTACAATGAGCAGTTCTTC. It yields the protein CASSKDRAISYNEQFF.

The V and J genes are TRBV28 and TRBJ2-5; unclear D gene. CDR1 and CDR2 (germline): MDHEN, SYDVKM. The CDR3 is 12 residues long. Trimming left V 4 bases short and J 4 bases short, with 7 bases between. The CDR3 DNA is TGTGCCAGCAGTTCGACGCTAGAGACCCAGTACTTC. Residues: CASSSTLETQYF.

The genes are TRBV6-1 and TRBJ1-2; a weak D match, TRBD1 (6 bases). With 6 bases removed from V and 4 bases from J, the gap between germline ends came to 18 bases. The CDR3 length is 15 residues. Per germline, CDR1 MNHNS and CDR2 SASEGT. CDR3 loop: CASSPDRLGLYGYTF. Here the CDR3 DNA reads TGTGCCAGCAGCCCCGACAGGCTGGGCCTCTATGGCTACACCTTC.

As for this clone: Different DNA sequences within this sample yield the same CDR3. This rearrangement joins TRBV6-1 to TRBJ2-3; D uncertain. Deletions cut 4 bases from V and 3 bases from J, with 5 bases between. Germline V gives CDR1 MNHNS, CDR2 SASEGT. The CDR3 contains 12 residues. CDR3 bases: TGTGCCAGCAGTGGATCTACAGATACGCAGTATTTT. It translates to CASSGSTDTQYF.

The chain carries TRBV10-3 and TRBJ2-2; 8 bases map to TRBD2. V shed 9 bases, J shed 4 bases, and the junction held 10 bases outside the gene matches. Germline V gene data show CDR1 as ENHRY and CDR2 as SYGVKD. This CDR3 contains 15 residues. CDR3 nucleotides: TGTGCCATGGAGAGCGGGGGCGCGGGCACCGGGGAGCTGTTTTTT. Its protein product is CAMESGGAGTGELFF.

The chain joins TRBV7-2 to TRBJ1-1; no firm D call. The length of the CDR3 is 14 residues. CDR1 and CDR2 (germline): SGHTA, FQGNSA. V shed 5 bases and J shed 1 base, with 11 bases lying between them. CDR3 coding DNA: TGTGCCAGCAGCCAAAGGCGGGGGAACACTGAAGCTTTCTTT. It is translated as CASSQRRGNTEAFF.

The rearrangement links TRBV5-4 to TRBJ2-1; 7 bases are shared with TRBD2. V dropped 0 bases and J dropped 7; count of bases not matched to a gene: 16. The germline V gene has CDR1 SGHNT and CDR2 YYREEE (reference sequence). CDR3 size: 18 residues. CDR3 DNA: TGTGCCAGCAGCTTGGACCCCTTCCGGGACTACGCAGAGAATGAGCAGTTCTTC. The encoded protein is CASSLDPFRDYAENEQFF.

The genes are TRBV7-9 and TRBJ1-2; 8 bases align to TRBD1. The V and J ends lost 2 bases and 7 bases, in that order; junction bases with no gene match: 6. There are 14 residues in the CDR3. The germline gives CDR1 SEHNR, CDR2 FQNEAQ (reference sequence). The CDR3 region is CASSLFRGQGGYTF. Here the CDR3 DNA reads TGTGCCAGCAGCTTATTCAGGGGGCAGGGTGGCTACACCTTC.

The chain combines TRBV18 with TRBJ1-1, with D unclear. The V gene lost 0 bases and the J gene lost 7 bases, with 9 bases spanning the gap. CDR1 is KGHSH and CDR2 is LQKENI in the germline V gene. The CDR3 consists of 13 residues. CDR3 loop: CASSPPSSVEAFF. The CDR3 nucleotides are TGTGCCAGCTCACCACCGAGTAGCGTTGAAGCTTTCTTT.

The sample holds a few counts of this clone. Other nucleotide sequences in the sample specify the same CDR3. The J gene is TRBJ1-5, the V gene TRBV5-6, with D unresolved. The germline gives CDR1 SGHDT, CDR2 YYEEEE. This CDR3 spans 14 amino acids. Trimming stripped 0 bases from V and 3 bases from J, with 7 bases between. The CDR3 DNA sequence: TGTGCCAGCAGCTTGGGACGGCTCAATCAGCCCCAGCATTTT. Translated, it gives CASSLGRLNQPQHF. Full variable domain (rest looked up from reference TRBV5-6 and TRBJ1-5): DAGVTQSPTHLIKTRGQQVTLRCSPKSGHDTVSWYQQALGQGPQFIFQYYEEEERQRGNFPDRFSGHQFPNYSSELNVNALLLGDSALYLCASSLGRLNQPQHFGDGTRLSIL.

This chain links TRBV28 with TRBJ2-3; 7 nucleotides align to TRBD1. With V trimmed by 4 bases and J by 4 bases, 5 bases remained unmatched. Germline loops: CDR1 MDHEN, CDR2 SYDVKM. The CDR3 is 14 residues long. CDR3 region: CASSSYRGSDTQYF. DNA for the CDR3: TGTGCCAGCAGTTCTTACAGGGGTTCAGATACGCAGTATTTT.

The CDR3 coding sequence is TGTGCCAGCAGCTTAGCCGGGACAGAGAATGAAAAACTGTTTTTT. It is translated as CASSLAGTENEKLFF. This chain joins TRBV7-3 and TRBJ1-4, with 7 positions matching TRBD1. In germline, CDR1 is SGHTA, CDR2 FQGTGA. The junction had 5 bases not matched to a gene; V was cut back by 2 bases and J by 5 bases. The CDR3 is 15 residues long.

The V gene is TRBV28, the J gene TRBJ2-7; TRBD2 aligns across 10 bases. Trimming at V came to 4 bases and at J to 3 bases, leaving 9 bases not matched to a gene. This CDR3 contains 16 residues. From germline, CDR1 is MDHEN and CDR2 SYDVKM. The CDR3 protein is CASSYYSSGRIYEQYF. The CDR3 DNA reads as TGTGCCAGCAGTTATTATTCTAGCGGGAGAATCTACGAGCAGTACTTC.

V usage is TRBV27 and J usage is TRBJ2-7; D uncertain. Per the germline V gene, CDR1 is MNHEY and CDR2 is SMNVEV (reference sequence). The CDR3 has 13 amino acids. V was shortened by 5 bases and J by 7 bases, with 15 bases between the two germline ends. The CDR3 reads CASSNRVRFEQYF. CDR3 DNA sequence: TGTGCCAGCAGTAACCGGGTCCGATTTGAGCAGTACTTC.

This clone was recorded once. This chain links TRBV7-3 with TRBJ2-2; D not certain. With 6 bases removed from V and 4 bases from J, the gap between germline ends came to 9 bases. The CDR3 spans 13 residues. Germline CDR1 and CDR2: SGHTA and FQGTGA. CDR3 nucleotide sequence: TGTGCCAGCAGACGGACCTTCACCGGGGAGCTGTTTTTT. This sequence encodes CASRRTFTGELFF.

This rearrangement joins TRBV18 to TRBJ1-6; possibly TRBD1 for D (5 bases). Looked up from germline, CDR1 is KGHSH and CDR2 is LQKENI. V gave up 3 bases and J gave up 14 bases, with 14 bases separating them. The CDR3 is made up of 13 amino acids. The CDR3 coding sequence is TGTGCCAGCTCACCGGGGGGACTTCTCACCCTCCACTTT. Translating gives CASSPGGLLTLHF.

On this clone itself: Other DNA sequences in the sample encode the same CDR3. The chain links TRBV5-1 to TRBJ1-1; 7 nucleotides agree with TRBD1. Trimming at V came to 6 bases and at J to 0 bases, leaving 5 bases not matched to a gene. The length of the CDR3 is 14 residues. The germline CDR1 and CDR2 sequences are SGHRS and YFSETQ. The CDR3 DNA reads TGCGCCAGCACGAGACAGGGACTGAACACTGAAGCTTTCTTT. Protein sequence: CASTRQGLNTEAFF.

The V call is TRBV2, the J call TRBJ1-5; no clear D gene. This CDR3 comprises 13 residues. Germline V lookup: CDR1 SNHLY, CDR2 FYNNEI. V was pared by 4 bases and J by 3 bases, with 7 bases between. CDR3 bases: TGTGCCAGCAGTGGGCGGATCAATCAGCCCCAGCATTTT. Translated, it gives CASSGRINQPQHF.

CDR3 bases: TGTGCCAGCAGTGACACCGGGACAGGAGACAATGAGCAGTTCTTC. This translates into CASSDTGTGDNEQFF. The V and J genes are TRBV6-4 and TRBJ2-1; 8 positions agree with TRBD1. The CDR3 length is 15 residues. The trim removed 2 bases at V and 5 bases at J, leaving 5 bases unmatched. Per the germline V gene, CDR1 is MRHNA and CDR2 is SNTAGT.

The chain uses TRBV9 and TRBJ1-5; D gene unclear. V gave up 5 bases and J gave up 6 bases, with 9 bases separating them. CDR3 length equals 12 residues. The V gene's germline CDR1 is SGDLS and CDR2 YYNGEE. CDR3 sequence reads: CASRPGRQPQHF. DNA of the CDR3: TGTGCCAGCAGACCAGGTCGTCAGCCCCAGCATTTT.

CDR3 sequence (DNA): TGTGCCAGCAGCGCCGAAACACCCGCAGGGGCCGAGCAGTACTTC. Residues: CASSAETPAGAEQYF. V is TRBV2 and J is TRBJ2-7; D is possibly TRBD1 (6 bases). CDR1 is SNHLY, CDR2 FYNNEI, per germline. The CDR3 consists of 15 residues. Trimming left V 6 bases short and J 6 bases short, with 21 bases between. Full variable domain (outside the CDR3, taken from reference TRBV2 and TRBJ2-7): EPEVTQTPSHQVTQMGQEVILRCVPISNHLYFYWYRQILGQKVEFLVSFYNNEISEKSEIFDDQFSVERPDGSNFTLKIRSTKLEDSAMYFCASSAETPAGAEQYFGPGTRLTVT.